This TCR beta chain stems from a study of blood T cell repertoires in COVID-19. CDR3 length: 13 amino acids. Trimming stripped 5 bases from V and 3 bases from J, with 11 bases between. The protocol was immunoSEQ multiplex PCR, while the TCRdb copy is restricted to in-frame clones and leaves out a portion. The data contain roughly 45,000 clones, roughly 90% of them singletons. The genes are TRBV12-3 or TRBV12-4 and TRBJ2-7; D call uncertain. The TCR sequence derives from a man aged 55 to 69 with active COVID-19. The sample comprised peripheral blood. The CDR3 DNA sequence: TGTGCCAGCAGTCCACCTACCCTCTACGAGCAGTACTTC. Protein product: CASSPPTLYEQYF.